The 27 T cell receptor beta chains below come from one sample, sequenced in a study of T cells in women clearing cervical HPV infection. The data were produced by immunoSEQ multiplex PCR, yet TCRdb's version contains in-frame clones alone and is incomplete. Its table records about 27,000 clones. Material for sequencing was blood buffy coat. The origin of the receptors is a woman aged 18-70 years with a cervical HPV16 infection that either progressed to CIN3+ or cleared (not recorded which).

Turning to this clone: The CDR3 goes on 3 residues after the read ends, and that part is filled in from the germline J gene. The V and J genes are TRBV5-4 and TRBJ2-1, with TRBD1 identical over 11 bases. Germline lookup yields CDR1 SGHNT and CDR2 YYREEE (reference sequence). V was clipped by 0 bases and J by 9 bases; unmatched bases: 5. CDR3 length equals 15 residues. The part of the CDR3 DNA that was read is TGTGCCAGCAGCTTGGTAGGACAGGGGGCCGGTGAG. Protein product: CASSLVGQGAGE. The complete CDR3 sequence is CASSLVGQGAGEQFF. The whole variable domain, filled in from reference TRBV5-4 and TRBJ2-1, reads ETGVTQSPTHLIKTRGQQVTLRCSSQSGHNTVSWYQQALGQGPQFIFQYYREEENGRGNFPPRFSGLQFPNYSSELNVNALELDDSALYLCASSLVGQGAGEQFFGPGTRLTVL.

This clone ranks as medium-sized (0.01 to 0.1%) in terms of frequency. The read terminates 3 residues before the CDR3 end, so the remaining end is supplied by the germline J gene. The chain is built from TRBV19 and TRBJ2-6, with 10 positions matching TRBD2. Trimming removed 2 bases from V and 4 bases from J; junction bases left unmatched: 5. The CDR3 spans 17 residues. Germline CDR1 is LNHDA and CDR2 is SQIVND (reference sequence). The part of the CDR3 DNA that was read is TGTGCCAGTAGTATACTAGCGGGAGACTCCGGGGCCAACGTC. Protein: CASSILAGDSGANV. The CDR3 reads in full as CASSILAGDSGANVLTF.

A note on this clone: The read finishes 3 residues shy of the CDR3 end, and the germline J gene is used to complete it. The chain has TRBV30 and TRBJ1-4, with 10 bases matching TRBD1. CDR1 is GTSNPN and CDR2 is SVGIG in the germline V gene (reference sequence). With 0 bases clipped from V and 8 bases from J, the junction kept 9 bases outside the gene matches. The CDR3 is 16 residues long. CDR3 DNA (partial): TGTGCCTGGAGTGTCGCCCGGGGGACAGGGGAGGAAAAA. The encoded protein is CAWSVARGTGEEK. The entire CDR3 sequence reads CAWSVARGTGEEKLFF.

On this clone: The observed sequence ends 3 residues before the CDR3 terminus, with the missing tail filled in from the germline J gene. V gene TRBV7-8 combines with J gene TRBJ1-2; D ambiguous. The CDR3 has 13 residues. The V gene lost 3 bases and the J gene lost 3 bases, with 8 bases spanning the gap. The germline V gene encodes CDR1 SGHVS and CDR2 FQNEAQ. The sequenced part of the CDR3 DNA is TGTGCCAGCAGCTTGGGTCGGGACTATGGC. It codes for CASSLGRDYG. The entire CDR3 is CASSLGRDYGYTF.

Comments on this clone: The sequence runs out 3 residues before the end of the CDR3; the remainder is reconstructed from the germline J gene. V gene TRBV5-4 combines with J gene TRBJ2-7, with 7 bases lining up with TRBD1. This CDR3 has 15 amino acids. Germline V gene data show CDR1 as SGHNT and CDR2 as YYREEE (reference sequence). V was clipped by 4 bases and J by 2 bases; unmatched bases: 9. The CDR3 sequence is CASSPAGTDTYEQYF. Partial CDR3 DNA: TGTGCCAGCAGCCCCGCCGGGACAGACACCTACGAG. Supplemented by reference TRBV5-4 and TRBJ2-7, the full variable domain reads ETGVTQSPTHLIKTRGQQVTLRCSSQSGHNTVSWYQQALGQGPQFIFQYYREEENGRGNFPPRFSGLQFPNYSSELNVNALELDDSALYLCASSPAGTDTYEQYFGPGTRLTVT.

The CDR3: CASSHSPLPDTQYF. The CDR3 bases that were read are TGTGCCAGCAGTCATTCCCCCCTACCAGATACG. This chain links TRBV14 with TRBJ2-3, with D uncertain. The read falls 3 residues short of the CDR3 end, and the missing part is taken from the germline J gene. Germline CDR1 reads SGHDN; CDR2 reads FVKESK. Trimming pared 6 bases from V and 4 bases from J, leaving 14 bases between. This CDR3 has 14 amino acids.

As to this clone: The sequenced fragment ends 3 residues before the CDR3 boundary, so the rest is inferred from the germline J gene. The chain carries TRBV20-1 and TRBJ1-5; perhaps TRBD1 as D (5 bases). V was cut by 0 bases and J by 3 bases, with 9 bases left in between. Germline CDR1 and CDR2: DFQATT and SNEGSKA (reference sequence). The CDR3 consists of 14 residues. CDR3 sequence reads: CSAREADINQPQHF. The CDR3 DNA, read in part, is TGCAGTGCTAGAGAGGCGGACATCAATCAGCCC.

The part of the CDR3 DNA that was read is TGTGCCAGCAGCTTGGCAGGGACTACGACAGATACG. It codes for CASSLAGTTTDT. The full CDR3 sequence reads CASSLAGTTTDTQYF. V gene TRBV5-4 combines with J gene TRBJ2-3, with 7 bases that match TRBD2. Read data end 3 residues before the CDR3 end; the end is taken from the germline J gene. The CDR3 length is 15 residues. Per the germline V gene, CDR1 is SGHNT and CDR2 is YYREEE (reference sequence). The junction had 4 bases not matched to a gene; V was cut back by 0 bases and J by 3 bases. Complete variable domain (other parts from reference TRBV5-4 and TRBJ2-3): ETGVTQSPTHLIKTRGQQVTLRCSSQSGHNTVSWYQQALGQGPQFIFQYYREEENGRGNFPPRFSGLQFPNYSSELNVNALELDDSALYLCASSLAGTTTDTQYFGPGTRLTVL.

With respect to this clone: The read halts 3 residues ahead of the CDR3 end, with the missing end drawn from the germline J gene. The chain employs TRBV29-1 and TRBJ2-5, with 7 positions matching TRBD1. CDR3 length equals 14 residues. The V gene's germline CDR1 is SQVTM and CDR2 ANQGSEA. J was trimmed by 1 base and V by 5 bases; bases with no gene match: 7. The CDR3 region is CSVLNPGGQETQYF. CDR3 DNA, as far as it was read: TGCAGCGTTTTAAACCCAGGGGGCCAAGAGACC.

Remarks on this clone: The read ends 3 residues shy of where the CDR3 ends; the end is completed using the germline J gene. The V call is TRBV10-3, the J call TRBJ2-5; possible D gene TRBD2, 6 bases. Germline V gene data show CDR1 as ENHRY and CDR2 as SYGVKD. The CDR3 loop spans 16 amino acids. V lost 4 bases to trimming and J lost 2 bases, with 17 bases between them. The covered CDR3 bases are TGTGCCATCAGTGCCTACCCGGGACTTACACAAGAGACC. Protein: CAISAYPGLTQET. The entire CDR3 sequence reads CAISAYPGLTQETQYF.

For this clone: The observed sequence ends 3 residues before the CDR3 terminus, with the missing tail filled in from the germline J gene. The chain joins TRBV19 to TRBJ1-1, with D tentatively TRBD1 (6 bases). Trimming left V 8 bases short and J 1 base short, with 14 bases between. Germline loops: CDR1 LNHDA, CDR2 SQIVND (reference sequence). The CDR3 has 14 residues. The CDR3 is CASLTGFGNTEAFF. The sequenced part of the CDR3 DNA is TGTGCCAGTTTAACAGGGTTTGGGAACACTGAA.

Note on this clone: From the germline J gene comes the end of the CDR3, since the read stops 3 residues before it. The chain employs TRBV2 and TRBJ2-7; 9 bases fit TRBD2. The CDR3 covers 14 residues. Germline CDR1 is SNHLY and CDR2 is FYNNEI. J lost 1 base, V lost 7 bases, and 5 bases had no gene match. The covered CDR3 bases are TGTGCCAGCAACCGACTAGCGGTATCCTACGAG. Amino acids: CASNRLAVSYE. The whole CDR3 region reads CASNRLAVSYEQYF. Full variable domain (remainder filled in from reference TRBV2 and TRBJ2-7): EPEVTQTPSHQVTQMGQEVILRCVPISNHLYFYWYRQILGQKVEFLVSFYNNEISEKSEIFDDQFSVERPDGSNFTLKIRSTKLEDSAMYFCASNRLAVSYEQYFGPGTRLTVT.

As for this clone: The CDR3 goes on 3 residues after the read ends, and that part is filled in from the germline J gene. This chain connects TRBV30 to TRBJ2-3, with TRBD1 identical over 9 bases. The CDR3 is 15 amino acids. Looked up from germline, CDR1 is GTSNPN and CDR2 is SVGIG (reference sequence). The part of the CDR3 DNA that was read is TGTGCCTGGAGTGTAAGGACAGGGGTGAGAGAGACG. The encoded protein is CAWSVRTGVRET. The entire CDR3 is CAWSVRTGVRETQYF.

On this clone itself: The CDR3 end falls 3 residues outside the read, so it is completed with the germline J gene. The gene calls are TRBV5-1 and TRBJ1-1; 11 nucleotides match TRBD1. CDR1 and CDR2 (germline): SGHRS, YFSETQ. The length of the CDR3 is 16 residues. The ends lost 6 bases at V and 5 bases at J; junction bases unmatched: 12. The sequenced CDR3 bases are TGCGCCAGCAACACCCTGCGGGGACAGGGGGGGACTGAA. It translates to CASNTLRGQGGTE. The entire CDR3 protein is CASNTLRGQGGTEAFF.

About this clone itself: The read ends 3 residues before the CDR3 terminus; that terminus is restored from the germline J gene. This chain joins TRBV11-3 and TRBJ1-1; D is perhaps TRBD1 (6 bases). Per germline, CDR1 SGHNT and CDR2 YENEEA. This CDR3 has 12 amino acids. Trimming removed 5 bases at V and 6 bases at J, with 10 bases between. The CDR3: CASSLGQPEAFF. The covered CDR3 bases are TGTGCCAGCAGCCTGGGACAACCTGAA.

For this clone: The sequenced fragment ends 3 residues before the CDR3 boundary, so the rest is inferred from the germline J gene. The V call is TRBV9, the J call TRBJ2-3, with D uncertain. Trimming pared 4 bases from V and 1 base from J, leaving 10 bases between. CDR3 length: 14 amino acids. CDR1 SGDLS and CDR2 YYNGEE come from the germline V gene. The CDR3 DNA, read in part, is TGTGCCAGCAGCCCACGGTCGGGCACAGATACG. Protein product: CASSPRSGTDT. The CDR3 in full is CASSPRSGTDTQYF.

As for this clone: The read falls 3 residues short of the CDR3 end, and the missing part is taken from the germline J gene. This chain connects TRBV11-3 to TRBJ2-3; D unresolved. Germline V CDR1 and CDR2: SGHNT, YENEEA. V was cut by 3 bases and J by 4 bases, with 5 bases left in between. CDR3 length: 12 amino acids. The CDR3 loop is CASSFLADTQYF. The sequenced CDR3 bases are TGTGCCAGCAGCTTCCTAGCAGATACG.

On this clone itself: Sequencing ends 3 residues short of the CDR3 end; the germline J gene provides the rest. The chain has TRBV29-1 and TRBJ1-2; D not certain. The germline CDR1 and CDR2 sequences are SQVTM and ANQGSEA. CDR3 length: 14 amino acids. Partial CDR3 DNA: TGCAGCGTCTCGGTAGCGAAAAGCACAGATACC. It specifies CSVSVAKSTDT. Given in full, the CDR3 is CSVSVAKSTDTYTF.

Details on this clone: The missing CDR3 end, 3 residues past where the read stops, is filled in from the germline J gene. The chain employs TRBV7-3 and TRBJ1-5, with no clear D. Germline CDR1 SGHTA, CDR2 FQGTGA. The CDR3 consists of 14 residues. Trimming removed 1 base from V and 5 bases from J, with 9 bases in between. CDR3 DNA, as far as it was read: TGTGCCAGCAGCTTAATGCCAGGAGATCAGCCC. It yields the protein CASSLMPGDQP. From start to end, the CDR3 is CASSLMPGDQPQHF. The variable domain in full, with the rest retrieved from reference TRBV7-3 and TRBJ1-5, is GAGVSQTPSNKVTEKGKYVELRCDPISGHTALYWYRQSLGQGPEFLIYFQGTGAADDSGLPNDRFFAVRPEGSVSTLKIQRTERGDSAVYLCASSLMPGDQPQHFGDGTRLSIL.

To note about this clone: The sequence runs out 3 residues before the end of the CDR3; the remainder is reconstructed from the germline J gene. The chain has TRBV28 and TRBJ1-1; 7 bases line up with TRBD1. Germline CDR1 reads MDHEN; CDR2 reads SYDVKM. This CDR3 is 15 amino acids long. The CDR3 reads CASSFSRGGTREAFF. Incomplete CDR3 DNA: TGTGCCAGCAGTTTTTCCCGAGGGGGCACGAGGGAA.

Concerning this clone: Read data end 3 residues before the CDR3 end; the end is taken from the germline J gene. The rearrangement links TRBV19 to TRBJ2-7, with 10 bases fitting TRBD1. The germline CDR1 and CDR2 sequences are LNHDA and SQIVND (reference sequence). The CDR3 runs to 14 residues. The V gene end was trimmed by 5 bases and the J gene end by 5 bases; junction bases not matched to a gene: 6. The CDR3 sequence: CASSSDRGPNEQYF. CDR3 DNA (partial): TGTGCCAGTAGTTCTGACAGGGGGCCGAACGAG. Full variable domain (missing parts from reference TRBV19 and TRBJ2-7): DGGITQSPKYLFRKEGQNVTLSCEQNLNHDAMYWYRQDPGQGLRLIYYSQIVNDFQKGDIAEGYSVSREKKESFPLTVTSAQKNPTAFYLCASSSDRGPNEQYFGPGTRLTVT.

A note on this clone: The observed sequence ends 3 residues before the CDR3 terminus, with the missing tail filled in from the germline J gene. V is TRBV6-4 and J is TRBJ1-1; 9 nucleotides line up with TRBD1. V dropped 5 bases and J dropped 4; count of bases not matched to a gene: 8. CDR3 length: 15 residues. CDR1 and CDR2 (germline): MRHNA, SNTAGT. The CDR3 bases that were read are TGTGCCAGCAGTCCCGACAGGGGGAAGGTCACTGAA. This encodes CASSPDRGKVTE. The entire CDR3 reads CASSPDRGKVTEAFF.

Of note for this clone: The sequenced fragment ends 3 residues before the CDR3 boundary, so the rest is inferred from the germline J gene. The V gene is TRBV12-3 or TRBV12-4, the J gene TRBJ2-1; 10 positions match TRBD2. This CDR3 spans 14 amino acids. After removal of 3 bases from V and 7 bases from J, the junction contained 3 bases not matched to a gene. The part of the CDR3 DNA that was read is TGTGCCAGCAGTTTTGCTAGCGGGAGAAATGAG. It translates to CASSFASGRNE. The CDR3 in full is CASSFASGRNEQFF.

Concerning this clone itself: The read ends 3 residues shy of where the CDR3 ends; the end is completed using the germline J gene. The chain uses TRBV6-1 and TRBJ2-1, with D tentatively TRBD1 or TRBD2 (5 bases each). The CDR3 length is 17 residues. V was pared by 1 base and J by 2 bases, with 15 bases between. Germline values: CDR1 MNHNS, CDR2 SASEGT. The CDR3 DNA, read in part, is TGTGCCAGCAGTGAAGGGAGGTATAGGGGTACCTACAATGAG. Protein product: CASSEGRYRGTYNE. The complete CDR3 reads CASSEGRYRGTYNEQFF.

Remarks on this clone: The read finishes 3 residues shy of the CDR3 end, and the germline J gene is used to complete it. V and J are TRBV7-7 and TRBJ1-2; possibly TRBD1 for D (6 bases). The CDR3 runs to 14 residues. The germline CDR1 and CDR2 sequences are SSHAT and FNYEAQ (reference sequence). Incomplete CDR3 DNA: TGTGCCAGCAGCCTAACAGGGACCCAAGAGACC. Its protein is CASSLTGTQET. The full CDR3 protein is CASSLTGTQETYTF.

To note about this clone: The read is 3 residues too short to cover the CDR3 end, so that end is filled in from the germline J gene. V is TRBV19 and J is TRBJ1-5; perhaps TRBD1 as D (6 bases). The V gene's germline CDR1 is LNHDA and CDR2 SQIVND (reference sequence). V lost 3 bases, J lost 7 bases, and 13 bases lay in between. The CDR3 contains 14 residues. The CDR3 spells CASSISPQGQPQHF. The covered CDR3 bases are TGTGCCAGTAGTATTTCCCCACAGGGCCAGCCC.

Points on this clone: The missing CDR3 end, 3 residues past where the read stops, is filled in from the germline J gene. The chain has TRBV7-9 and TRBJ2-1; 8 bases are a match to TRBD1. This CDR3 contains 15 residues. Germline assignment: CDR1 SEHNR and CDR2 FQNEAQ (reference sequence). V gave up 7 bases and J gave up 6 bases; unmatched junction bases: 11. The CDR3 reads CASTHGTGRTNEQFF. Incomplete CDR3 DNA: TGTGCCAGCACCCACGGGACAGGACGTACCAATGAG.